Listed below are T cell receptor beta chains from one sample, sequenced in a study of siplizumab effects on memory and regulatory T cells. The table came from immunoSEQ multiplex PCR; TCRdb's copy has only in-frame clones and leaves some out. The repertoire holds 75,000 to 100,000 clones, with approximately 95% as singletons. The sample consisted of non-Treg CD4+ T cells sorted from blood. The receptors come from a human donor in good health. CDR3s leave out the opening cysteine and the closing phenylalanine or tryptophan. Size is omitted from some rows. Given values are once, few, many or a class for expanded clones.

V gene: TRBV18
clone size: .
J gene: TRBJ1-5
CDR3 protein: ASSPPGRQPQH

V gene: TRBV18
clone size: .
J gene: TRBJ2-3
CDR3 protein: ASSPLPQGKNTDTQY

V gene: TRBV28
clone size: .
J gene: TRBJ1-4
CDR3 protein: ASSPHSPNNEKLF

V gene: TRBV5-6
clone size: .
J gene: TRBJ1-1
CDR3 protein: ASSGGQVGEAF

V gene: TRBV2
clone size: .
J gene: TRBJ1-3
CDR3 protein: ASSEGLLSGAGNTIY

V gene: TRBV6-6
clone size: .
J gene: TRBJ2-7
CDR3 protein: ASVRGPGYEQY

V gene: TRBV9
clone size: once
J gene: TRBJ2-1
CDR3 protein: ASSVSASEGGEQF

V gene: TRBV6-1
clone size: .
J gene: TRBJ2-7
CDR3 protein: ASRETGLHEQY

V gene: TRBV4-1
clone size: .
J gene: TRBJ2-2
CDR3 protein: ASSQAAALNTGELF

V gene: TRBV30
clone size: .
J gene: TRBJ2-2
CDR3 protein: AWRKNRAGELF

V gene: TRBV6-1
clone size: .
J gene: TRBJ2-4
CDR3 protein: ACSGVVGNIQY

V gene: TRBV7-9
clone size: .
J gene: TRBJ2-2
CDR3 protein: ASSYGTFANTGELF

V gene: TRBV6-5
clone size: .
J gene: TRBJ2-7
CDR3 protein: ASSYSRGWAYEQY

V gene: TRBV4-2
clone size: .
J gene: TRBJ2-3
CDR3 protein: ASSQGSRGGTDTQY

V gene: TRBV29-1
clone size: few
J gene: TRBJ1-1
CDR3 protein: SVERGANTEAF

V gene: TRBV7-2
clone size: .
J gene: TRBJ1-2
CDR3 protein: ASSLASTGNYGYT

V gene: TRBV14
clone size: .
J gene: TRBJ2-7
CDR3 protein: ASSLQRTYEQY

V gene: TRBV30
clone size: .
J gene: TRBJ1-2
CDR3 protein: AWSLGHAVYGYT

V gene: TRBV6-6
clone size: .
J gene: TRBJ1-6
CDR3 protein: ASSPGPSRGSPLH

V gene: TRBV19
clone size: .
J gene: TRBJ2-3
CDR3 protein: ASSIGLVTDTQY

V gene: TRBV6-1
clone size: .
J gene: TRBJ2-1
CDR3 protein: ASSESGGPREQF

V gene: TRBV5-1
clone size: .
J gene: TRBJ2-5
CDR3 protein: ASSRGPASGTQY

V gene: TRBV18
clone size: .
J gene: TRBJ1-2
CDR3 protein: ASSPRESFYGYT

V gene: TRBV15
clone size: once
J gene: TRBJ2-7
CDR3 protein: ATSRAGAGASEQY

V gene: TRBV6-5
clone size: .
J gene: TRBJ1-1
CDR3 protein: ASKNTGRSSRAF

V gene: TRBV11-3
clone size: .
J gene: TRBJ2-1
CDR3 protein: ASSFLAASSYNEQF

V gene: TRBV20-1
clone size: .
J gene: TRBJ2-7
CDR3 protein: SARFGYEQY

V gene: TRBV5-1
clone size: .
J gene: TRBJ2-7
CDR3 protein: ASTSGGFNEQY

V gene: TRBV27
clone size: few
J gene: TRBJ2-1
CDR3 protein: ASSFYPRASDQRGNEQF

V gene: TRBV5-1
clone size: .
J gene: TRBJ2-3
CDR3 protein: ASSSGQEVMTDTQY

V gene: TRBV23-1
clone size: .
J gene: TRBJ2-2
CDR3 protein: ASSHKPGGAGELF

V gene: TRBV7-3
clone size: .
J gene: TRBJ2-7
CDR3 protein: ASSPQGSSYEQY

V gene: TRBV5-1
clone size: .
J gene: TRBJ2-7
CDR3 protein: ASSLGLAESSYEQY